The sequence of this T cell receptor beta chain was determined in a study of blood T cell repertoires in COVID-19. TCRdb keeps only in-frame clones here, not all; method: immunoSEQ multiplex PCR. The sample has about 230,000 clones, less than 85% seen once. Germline CDR1 GTSNPN, CDR2 SVGIG (reference sequence). The CDR3 has 15 residues. Trimming removed 4 bases from V and 0 bases from J, with 15 bases in between. In its sample, this clone was seen once. The clonotype was recovered from a woman in her 70s with active or convalescent COVID-19. Sample: peripheral blood. This chain uses TRBV30 with TRBJ1-1; maybe TRBD1 (6 bases). The CDR3 region is CAWTEGTSMNTEAFF. CDR3 coding DNA: TGTGCCTGGACCGAGGGGACATCCATGAACACTGAAGCTTTCTTT.